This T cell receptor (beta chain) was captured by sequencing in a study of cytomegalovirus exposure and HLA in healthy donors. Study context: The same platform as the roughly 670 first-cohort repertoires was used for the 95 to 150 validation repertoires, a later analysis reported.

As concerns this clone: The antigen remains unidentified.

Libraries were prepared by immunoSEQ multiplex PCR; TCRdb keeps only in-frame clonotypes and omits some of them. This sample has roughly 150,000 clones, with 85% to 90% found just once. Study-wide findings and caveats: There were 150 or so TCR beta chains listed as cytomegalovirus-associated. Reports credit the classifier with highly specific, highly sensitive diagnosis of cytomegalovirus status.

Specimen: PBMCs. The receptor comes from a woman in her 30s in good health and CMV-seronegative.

The CDR3 protein is CASSIDRATPNYGYTF. DNA of the CDR3: TGTGCCAGCAGCATCGACAGGGCCACGCCTAACTATGGCTACACCTTC. The chain employs TRBV9 and TRBJ1-2, with 7 bases identical to TRBD1. The V gene's germline CDR1 is SGDLS and CDR2 YYNGEE. The CDR3 spans 16 residues. V was clipped by 4 bases and J by 0 bases; unmatched bases: 9. Full variable domain (remainder filled in from reference TRBV9 and TRBJ1-2): DSGVTQTPKHLITATGQRVTLRCSPRSGDLSVYWYQQSLDQGLQFLIQYYNGEERAKGNILERFSAQQFPDLHSELNLSSLELGDSALYFCASSIDRATPNYGYTFGSGTRLTVV.